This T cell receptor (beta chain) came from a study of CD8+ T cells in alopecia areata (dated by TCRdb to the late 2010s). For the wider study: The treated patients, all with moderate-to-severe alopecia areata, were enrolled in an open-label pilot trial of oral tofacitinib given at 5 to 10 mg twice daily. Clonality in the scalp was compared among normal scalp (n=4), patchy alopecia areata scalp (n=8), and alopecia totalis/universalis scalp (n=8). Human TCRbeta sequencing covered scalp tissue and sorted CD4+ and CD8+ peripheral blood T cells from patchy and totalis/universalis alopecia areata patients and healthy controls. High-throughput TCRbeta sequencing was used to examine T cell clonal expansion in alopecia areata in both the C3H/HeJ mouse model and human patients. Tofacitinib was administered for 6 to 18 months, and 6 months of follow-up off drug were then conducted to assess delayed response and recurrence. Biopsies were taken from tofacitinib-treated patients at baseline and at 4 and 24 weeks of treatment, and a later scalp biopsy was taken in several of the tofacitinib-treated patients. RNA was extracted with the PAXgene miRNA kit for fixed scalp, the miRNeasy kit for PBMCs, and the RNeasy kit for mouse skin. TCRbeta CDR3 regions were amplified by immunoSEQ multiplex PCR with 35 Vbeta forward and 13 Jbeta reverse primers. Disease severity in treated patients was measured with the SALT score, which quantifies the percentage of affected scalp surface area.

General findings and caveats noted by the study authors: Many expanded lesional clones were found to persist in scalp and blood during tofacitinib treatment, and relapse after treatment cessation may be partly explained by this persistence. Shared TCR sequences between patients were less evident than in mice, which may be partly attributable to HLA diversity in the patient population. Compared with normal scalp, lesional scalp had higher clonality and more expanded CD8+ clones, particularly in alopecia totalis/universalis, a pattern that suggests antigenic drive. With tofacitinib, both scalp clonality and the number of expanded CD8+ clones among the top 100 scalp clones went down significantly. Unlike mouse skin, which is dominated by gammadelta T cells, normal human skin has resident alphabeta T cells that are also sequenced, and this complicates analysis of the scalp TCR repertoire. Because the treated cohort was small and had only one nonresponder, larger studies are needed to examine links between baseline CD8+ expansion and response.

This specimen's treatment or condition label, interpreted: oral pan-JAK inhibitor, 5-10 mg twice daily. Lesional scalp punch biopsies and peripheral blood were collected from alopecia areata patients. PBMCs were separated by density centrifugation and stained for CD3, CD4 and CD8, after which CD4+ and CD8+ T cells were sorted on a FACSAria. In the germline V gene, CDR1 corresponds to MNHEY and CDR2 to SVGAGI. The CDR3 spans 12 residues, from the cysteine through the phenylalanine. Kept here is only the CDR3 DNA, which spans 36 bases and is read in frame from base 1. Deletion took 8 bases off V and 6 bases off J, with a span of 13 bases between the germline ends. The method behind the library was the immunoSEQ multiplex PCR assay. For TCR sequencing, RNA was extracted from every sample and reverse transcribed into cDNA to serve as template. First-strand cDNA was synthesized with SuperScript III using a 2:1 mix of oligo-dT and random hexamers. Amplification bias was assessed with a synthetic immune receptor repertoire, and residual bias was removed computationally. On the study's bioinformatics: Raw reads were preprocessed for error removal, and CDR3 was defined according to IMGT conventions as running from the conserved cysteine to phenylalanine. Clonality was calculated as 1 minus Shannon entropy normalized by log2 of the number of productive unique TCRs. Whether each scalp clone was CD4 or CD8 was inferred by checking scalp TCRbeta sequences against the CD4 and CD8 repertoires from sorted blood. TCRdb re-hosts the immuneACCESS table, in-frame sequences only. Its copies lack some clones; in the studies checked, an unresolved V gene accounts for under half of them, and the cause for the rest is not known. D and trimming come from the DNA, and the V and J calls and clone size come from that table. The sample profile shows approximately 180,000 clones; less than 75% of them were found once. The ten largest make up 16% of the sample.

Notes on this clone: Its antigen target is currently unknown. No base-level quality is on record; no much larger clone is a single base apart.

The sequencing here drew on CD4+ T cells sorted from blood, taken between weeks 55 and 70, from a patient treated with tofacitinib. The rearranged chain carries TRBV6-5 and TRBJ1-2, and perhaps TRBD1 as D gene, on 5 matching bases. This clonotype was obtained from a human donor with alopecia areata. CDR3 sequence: CASSGRDHGYTF. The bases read TGTGCCAGCTCGGGCAGGGATCATGGCTACACCTTC.